Listed below are T cell receptor beta chains from one sample, sequenced in a study of blood T cell repertoires in COVID-19. Using immunoSEQ multiplex PCR, the repertoire was profiled, and TCRdb retains in-frame clones only, with some absent. The sample records some 80,000 clones, about 89% being singletons. Sequenced input: peripheral blood. These receptor sequences come from a middle-aged man with active or convalescent COVID-19. Each CDR3 is given with its conserved first and last residue. Each record gives: J gene, clone size, D gene, V gene, CDR3 protein, CDR3 DNA. D genes are given only for firm matches. Where a row states a size, it is once, few, many or the class of an expanded clone; other rows omit it.

j_call: TRBJ1-2; clone_size: -; d_call: TRBD1; v_call: TRBV7-2; cdr3_aa: CASSLRTGGNEGYTF; cdr3_nt: TGTGCCAGCAGCTTAAGGACAGGGGGCAATGAGGGCTACACCTTC
j_call: TRBJ2-7; clone_size: -; d_call: TRBD1; v_call: TRBV2; cdr3_aa: CASRRTGQGAYEQYF; cdr3_nt: TGTGCCAGCAGACGCACCGGACAGGGGGCGTACGAGCAGTACTTC
j_call: TRBJ1-4; clone_size: -; d_call: -; v_call: TRBV28; cdr3_aa: CASVPGTTNEKLFF; cdr3_nt: TGTGCCAGCGTCCCAGGGACAACTAATGAAAAACTGTTTTTT
j_call: TRBJ1-3; clone_size: -; d_call: TRBD1; v_call: TRBV5-1; cdr3_aa: CASSLGGQGENTIYF; cdr3_nt: TGCGCCAGCAGCTTGGGTGGACAGGGGGAAAACACCATATATTTT
j_call: TRBJ2-5; clone_size: -; d_call: TRBD1; v_call: TRBV18; cdr3_aa: CASSQGAEKETQYF; cdr3_nt: TGTGCCAGCTCCCAGGGGGCAGAGAAAGAGACCCAGTACTTC
j_call: TRBJ2-5; clone_size: -; d_call: -; v_call: TRBV5-1; cdr3_aa: CASSVQGGETQYF; cdr3_nt: TGCGCCAGCAGCGTTCAGGGTGGGGAGACCCAGTACTTC
j_call: TRBJ1-2; clone_size: -; d_call: -; v_call: TRBV5-4; cdr3_aa: CASGERQANYGYTF; cdr3_nt: TGTGCCAGCGGGGAGAGGCAAGCTAACTATGGCTACACCTTC
j_call: TRBJ2-5; clone_size: once; d_call: TRBD2; v_call: TRBV24-1; cdr3_aa: CATSIPRGGQETQYF; cdr3_nt: TGTGCCACCAGTATTCCTCGGGGGGGCCAAGAGACCCAGTACTTC
j_call: TRBJ2-3; clone_size: -; d_call: -; v_call: TRBV21-1; cdr3_aa: CASSKATSGGYGDTQYF; cdr3_nt: TGTGCCAGCAGCAAAGCCACTAGCGGGGGGTATGGAGATACGCAGTATTTT
j_call: TRBJ2-5; clone_size: few; d_call: -; v_call: TRBV18; cdr3_aa: CASSVPRGQAETQYF; cdr3_nt: TGTGCCAGCTCAGTACCGCGGGGGCAGGCAGAGACCCAGTACTTC
j_call: TRBJ2-3; clone_size: once; d_call: -; v_call: TRBV18; cdr3_aa: CASSPNSGSDTQYF; cdr3_nt: TGTGCCAGCTCACCAAACAGTGGATCAGATACGCAGTATTTT
j_call: TRBJ2-3; clone_size: -; d_call: -; v_call: TRBV3-1/TRBV3-2; cdr3_aa: CASSQPLMSPDTQYF; cdr3_nt: TGTGCCAGCAGCCAACCCCTAATGTCCCCAGATACGCAGTATTTT
j_call: TRBJ1-2; clone_size: once; d_call: -; v_call: TRBV28; cdr3_aa: CASSLQNYGYTF; cdr3_nt: TGTGCCAGCAGTTTACAGAACTATGGCTACACCTTC
j_call: TRBJ1-3; clone_size: -; d_call: -; v_call: TRBV9; cdr3_aa: CASTTMEAGNTIYF; cdr3_nt: TGTGCCAGCACCACGATGGAGGCTGGAAACACCATATATTTT
j_call: TRBJ2-3; clone_size: -; d_call: -; v_call: TRBV10-1; cdr3_aa: CASSEKKNRADTQYF; cdr3_nt: TGCGCCAGCAGTGAGAAGAAAAACAGGGCCGATACGCAGTATTTT
j_call: TRBJ1-4; clone_size: -; d_call: -; v_call: TRBV5-6; cdr3_aa: CASSLVAGEREKLFF; cdr3_nt: TGTGCCAGCAGCTTGGTGGCAGGGGAGAGGGAAAAACTGTTTTTT
j_call: TRBJ1-3; clone_size: -; d_call: -; v_call: TRBV5-6; cdr3_aa: CASSLDRYSGNTIYF; cdr3_nt: TGTGCCAGCAGCTTGGACAGATACTCTGGAAACACCATATATTTT
j_call: TRBJ1-2; clone_size: -; d_call: -; v_call: TRBV12-3/TRBV12-4; cdr3_aa: CASSRGNYGYTF; cdr3_nt: TGTGCCAGCAGTAGGGGGAACTATGGCTACACCTTC
j_call: TRBJ1-2; clone_size: once; d_call: -; v_call: TRBV7-8; cdr3_aa: CASSLGSAKEGYGYTF; cdr3_nt: TGTGCCAGCAGCTTAGGTTCGGCCAAGGAGGGCTATGGCTACACCTTC
j_call: TRBJ1-2; clone_size: -; d_call: -; v_call: TRBV6-1; cdr3_aa: CASSELTNYGYTF; cdr3_nt: TGTGCCAGCAGTGAATTAACTAACTATGGCTACACCTTC
j_call: TRBJ2-5; clone_size: -; d_call: TRBD2; v_call: TRBV6-4; cdr3_aa: CASRAVPSGGAKTQYF; cdr3_nt: TGTGCCAGCAGGGCGGTGCCTAGCGGGGGGGCGAAGACCCAGTACTTC
j_call: TRBJ2-3; clone_size: -; d_call: -; v_call: TRBV19; cdr3_aa: CASSIGTGPRTDTQYF; cdr3_nt: TGTGCCAGTAGTATAGGTACAGGGCCCCGCACAGATACGCAGTATTTT
j_call: TRBJ2-1; clone_size: -; d_call: TRBD1; v_call: TRBV7-2; cdr3_aa: CASSPGTGGRGYNEQFF; cdr3_nt: TGTGCCAGCAGCCCGGGGACAGGGGGGAGGGGTTACAATGAGCAGTTCTTC
j_call: TRBJ1-5; clone_size: -; d_call: TRBD1; v_call: TRBV27; cdr3_aa: CASRLSQGAKPQHF; cdr3_nt: TGTGCCAGCCGTCTCTCACAGGGGGCGAAGCCCCAGCATTTT
j_call: TRBJ2-7; clone_size: -; d_call: -; v_call: TRBV6-2/TRBV6-3; cdr3_aa: CASSYLRGALGEQYF; cdr3_nt: TGTGCCAGCAGTTACCTCCGGGGGGCACTTGGAGAGCAGTACTTC
j_call: TRBJ2-5; clone_size: -; d_call: TRBD2; v_call: TRBV10-1; cdr3_aa: CASSDSGLAWETQYF; cdr3_nt: TGCGCCAGCAGTGATTCGGGACTAGCGTGGGAGACCCAGTACTTC
j_call: TRBJ1-2; clone_size: -; d_call: TRBD1; v_call: TRBV6-5; cdr3_aa: CASSSTGGATGYTF; cdr3_nt: TGTGCCAGCAGTTCGACAGGGGGCGCGACCGGCTACACCTTC